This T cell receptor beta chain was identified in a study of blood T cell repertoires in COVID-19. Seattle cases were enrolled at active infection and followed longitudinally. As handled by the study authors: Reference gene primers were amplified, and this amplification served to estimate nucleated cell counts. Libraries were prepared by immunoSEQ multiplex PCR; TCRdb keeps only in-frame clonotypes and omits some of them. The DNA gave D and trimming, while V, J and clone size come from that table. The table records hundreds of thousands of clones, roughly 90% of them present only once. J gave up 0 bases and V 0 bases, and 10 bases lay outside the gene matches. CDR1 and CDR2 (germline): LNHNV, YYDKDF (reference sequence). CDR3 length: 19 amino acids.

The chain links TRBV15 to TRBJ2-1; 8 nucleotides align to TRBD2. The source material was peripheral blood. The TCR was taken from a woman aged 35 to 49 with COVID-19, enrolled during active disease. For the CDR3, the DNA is TGTGCCACCAGCAGAGATCTAGCGGGCCCGAGGGGCTCCTACAATGAGCAGTTCTTC. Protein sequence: CATSRDLAGPRGSYNEQFF.